Listed here are 16 T cell receptor beta chains from one sample, sequenced in a study of the immune and genomic landscape of osteosarcoma. The method was immunoSEQ multiplex PCR; TCRdb's version includes in-frame clones alone and lacks a portion of them. The profile shows fewer than 6,500 clones, approximately 64% of them singletons. Primary, local recurrence and metastasis osteosarcoma tumors were taken after treatment from poor-prognosis patients. What was sequenced was osteosarcoma tumor tissue from the lung. The origin of the receptors is a human donor with osteosarcoma.

The chain joins TRBV27 to TRBJ1-5; weak D call: TRBD1 (6 bases). CDR1 and CDR2 from the germline V gene are MNHEY and SMNVEV (reference sequence). This CDR3 region has 16 residues. The V gene lost 5 bases and the J gene lost 0 bases, with 14 bases spanning the gap. The CDR3 here is CASSKTGPYSNQPQHF. CDR3 in DNA: TGTGCCAGCAGTAAAACAGGGCCTTATAGCAATCAGCCCCAGCATTTT.

The table lists this clone with a few counts. The V and J genes are TRBV7-9 and TRBJ1-1; 7 nucleotides line up with TRBD1. The junction had 15 bases not matched to a gene; V was cut back by 7 bases and J by 4 bases. This CDR3 is 16 amino acids long. The germline V gene encodes CDR1 SEHNR and CDR2 FQNEAQ (reference sequence). The CDR3: CASIEGGGIKGTEAFF. CDR3 in DNA: TGTGCCAGCATCGAAGGGGGCGGAATTAAGGGCACTGAAGCTTTCTTT.

There are a few counts of this clone. The chain links TRBV19 to TRBJ1-1; TRBD1 matches at 8 bases. Germline V gives CDR1 LNHDA, CDR2 SQIVND (reference sequence). The CDR3 loop spans 15 amino acids. V gave up 5 bases and J gave up 6 bases; unmatched junction bases: 11. CDR3 protein: CASSPDREGRPEAFF. The CDR3, as DNA: TGTGCCAGTAGTCCGGACAGGGAAGGAAGGCCTGAAGCTTTCTTT.

V usage is TRBV7-9 and J usage is TRBJ2-1, with 14 bases fitting TRBD2. Germline lookup yields CDR1 SEHNR and CDR2 FQNEAQ (reference sequence). Trimming removed 3 bases from V and 9 bases from J; junction bases left unmatched: 10. CDR3 length: 17 amino acids. The DNA for the CDR3 is TGTGCCAGCAGCTTTTTGACGGGACTAGCGGGAGTTGCTGAGCAGTTCTTC. This translates into CASSFLTGLAGVAEQFF.

The chain links TRBV18 to TRBJ1-1; D gene unclear. The CDR3 runs 14 residues. V lost 8 bases and J lost 1, with 14 bases in between. Germline V gene lookup returns CDR1 KGHSH and CDR2 LQKENI. The CDR3 here is CASRPGMGNTEAFF. The CDR3 DNA reads TGTGCCAGCCGACCGGGGATGGGGAACACTGAAGCTTTCTTT. Full variable domain (outside the CDR3, taken from reference TRBV18 and TRBJ1-1): NAGVMQNPRHLVRRRGQEARLRCSPMKGHSHVYWYRQLPEEGLKFMVYLQKENIIDESGMPKERFSAEFPKEGPSILRIQQVVRGDSAAYFCASRPGMGNTEAFFGQGTRLTVV.

This clone was found a few times. This chain links TRBV7-8 with TRBJ1-2; D unclear. This CDR3 contains 13 residues. Germline CDR1 is SGHVS and CDR2 is FQNEAQ. The V gene lost 5 bases and the J gene lost 7 bases, with 14 bases spanning the gap. In DNA, the CDR3 is TGTGCCAGCAGCGACGACGGTCCGGGTGGCTACACCTTC. This codes for CASSDDGPGGYTF.

This chain connects TRBV9 to TRBJ2-7; D is uncertain. Per the germline V gene, CDR1 is SGDLS and CDR2 is YYNGEE. Trimming pared 0 bases from V and 1 base from J, leaving 11 bases between. There are 15 residues in the CDR3. Here the CDR3 DNA reads TGTGCCAGCAGCGTAGATGCAGGTGGATCCTACGAGCAGTACTTC. As protein: CASSVDAGGSYEQYF. Based on the CDR3 plus reference TRBV9 and TRBJ2-7, the full variable domain is DSGVTQTPKHLITATGQRVTLRCSPRSGDLSVYWYQQSLDQGLQFLIQYYNGEERAKGNILERFSAQQFPDLHSELNLSSLELGDSALYFCASSVDAGGSYEQYFGPGTRLTVT.

The chain links TRBV11-3 to TRBJ2-1; D remains ambiguous. Germline CDR1 and CDR2: SGHNT and YENEEA. V was trimmed by 2 bases and J by 2 bases, leaving 7 bases between them. This CDR3 spans 14 amino acids. The CDR3 nucleotides are TGTGCCAGCAGCTTAATACCGCCCTACAATGAGCAGTTCTTC. This translates into CASSLIPPYNEQFF.

This clone was found a few times. The rearrangement links TRBV7-9 to TRBJ1-2; 7 bases map to TRBD1. Germline V lookup: CDR1 SEHNR, CDR2 FQNEAQ (reference sequence). This CDR3 has 14 residues. The V and J ends lost 3 bases and 5 bases, in that order; junction bases with no gene match: 6. CDR3 loop: CASSFRTGTYGYTF. The CDR3 DNA sequence: TGTGCCAGCAGCTTCAGGACAGGAACGTATGGCTACACCTTC.

This clone is medium-sized within its sample. Here the CDR3 DNA reads TGTGCCATCAGTGAGGCGCAGGGGGGGCCCCAGCATTTT. Its protein product is CAISEAQGGPQHF. The chain uses TRBV10-3 and TRBJ1-5; 7 bases agree with TRBD1. Per germline, CDR1 ENHRY and CDR2 SYGVKD. CDR3 size: 13 residues. Trimming cost V 2 bases and J 9 bases; bases outside gene matches: 4.

The chain combines TRBV5-5 with TRBJ1-5; no clear D gene. Germline loops: CDR1 SGHKS, CDR2 YYEKEE (reference sequence). This CDR3 has 16 amino acids. V was shortened by 1 base and J by 9 bases, with 20 bases between the two germline ends. The chain's CDR3 is CASSLSFSLIQPPQHF. In nucleotides, the CDR3 is TGTGCCAGCAGCTTGTCCTTTAGCCTTATTCAACCGCCCCAGCATTTT. Combining the CDR3 with reference TRBV5-5 and TRBJ1-5 gives the whole variable domain DAGVTQSPTHLIKTRGQQVTLRCSPISGHKSVSWYQQVLGQGPQFIFQYYEKEERGRGNFPDRFSARQFPNYSSELNVNALLLGDSALYLCASSLSFSLIQPPQHFGDGTRLSIL.

J is TRBJ2-7 and V is TRBV28; a possible D gene is TRBD2 (5 bases). This CDR3 contains 15 residues. Germline CDR1 and CDR2: MDHEN and SYDVKM. V dropped 4 bases and J dropped 0 bases, with 13 bases sitting between them. DNA for the CDR3: TGTGCCAGCAGTTCTCGGGCCGGGATCTCCTACGAGCAGTACTTC. As protein: CASSSRAGISYEQYF.

In its sample, this clone is medium-sized (0.01 to 0.1%). This rearrangement joins TRBV6-1 to TRBJ1-5; D ambiguous. The V and J ends lost 5 bases and 6 bases respectively, with 5 bases between them. This CDR3 is built from 11 residues. Germline V CDR1 and CDR2: MNHNS, SASEGT. CDR3 nucleotides: TGTGCCAGCAGTATCACTCAGCCCCAGCATTTT. It encodes CASSITQPQHF.

This clone has just a few counts. V gene TRBV18 combines with J gene TRBJ1-5; possibly TRBD1 for D (5 bases). The length of the CDR3 is 12 residues. Germline-derived CDR1 and CDR2 are KGHSH and LQKENI. V dropped 2 bases and J dropped 7 bases, with 6 bases sitting between them. The CDR3 DNA reads TGTGCCAGCTCACCAGGGGGGCAGCCCCAGCATTTT. Residues: CASSPGGQPQHF.

This clone has only a few counts. The chain combines TRBV7-8 with TRBJ1-5, with 7 bases fitting TRBD1. CDR1 SGHVS and CDR2 FQNEAQ come from the germline V gene. Trimming at V came to 4 bases and at J to 6 bases, leaving 6 bases not matched to a gene. This CDR3 comprises 14 residues. CDR3: CASSSSTGSQPQHF. CDR3 in DNA: TGTGCCAGCAGCTCATCGACAGGGAGTCAGCCCCAGCATTTT.

This chain links TRBV2 with TRBJ2-1, with D unclear. The length of the CDR3 is 16 residues. Per the germline V gene, CDR1 is SNHLY and CDR2 is FYNNEI. V was clipped by 1 base and J by 1 base, with 11 bases between them. DNA of the CDR3: TGTGCCAGCAGTGAAGAGGTCAGATTTTCCTACAATGAGCAGTTCTTC. It specifies CASSEEVRFSYNEQFF.